The text below deals with one TCR beta chain. The data belong to a study of blood T cell repertoires in COVID-19. Only in-frame clones appear in the TCRdb table, and some are missing; sequencing was by immunoSEQ multiplex PCR. This sample carries 150,000 to 200,000 clones, over 80% of them seen once, and the ten largest clones take roughly 4.8%. Trimming stripped 3 bases from V and 5 bases from J, with 23 bases between. The CDR3 contains 18 residues. CDR1 is LGHNA, CDR2 YSLEER, per germline. The source of this sequence is a woman between 50 and 59 years old with acute or convalescent COVID-19. The J gene is TRBJ1-5, the V gene TRBV4-3; maybe TRBD1 (6 bases). Sequenced material: peripheral blood. The CDR3 nucleotides are TGCGCCAGCAGCCATACATGGGGAGGGGGAGGGCACGATCAGCCCCAGCATTTT. As protein: CASSHTWGGGGHDQPQHF.